The rows below give T cell receptor beta chains drawn from one sample of a study of blood T cell repertoires in COVID-19. The table came from immunoSEQ multiplex PCR; TCRdb's copy has only in-frame clones and leaves some out. The repertoire includes around 300,000 clones, around 83% of them detected once, and around 3% sits in the top ten. Sequenced material: peripheral blood. These receptors all stem from a man younger than 45 with active or convalescent COVID-19. The CDR3 runs from the conserved cysteine through the conserved F or W. A D gene is named only where the DNA matches it firmly. The size entry is marked missing in some rows and otherwise reads once, few, many or a size class.

clone size	J gene	D gene	V gene	CDR3 DNA	CDR3 protein
once	TRBJ2-7	TRBD2	TRBV2	TGTGCCAGCAGTGAAGGGCGGGAGCTCAACGAGCAGTACTTC	CASSEGRELNEQYF
NA	TRBJ2-3	NA	TRBV29-1	TGCAGCGTTGATTACGGGGGAGCAGATACGCAGTATTTT	CSVDYGGADTQYF
few	TRBJ1-1	NA	TRBV27	TGTGCCAGCAGTTTACCCAGGGGTGAAGCTTTCTTT	CASSLPRGEAFF
few	TRBJ1-6	NA	TRBV6-5	TGTGCCAGCAGTCCAAGCGGGGGGCTCTCACCCCTCCACTTT	CASSPSGGLSPLHF
NA	TRBJ2-3	TRBD1	TRBV4-1	TGCGCCAGCAGCGAAATACCGGACAGGGCAAGTACAGATACGCAGTATTTT	CASSEIPDRASTDTQYF
NA	TRBJ2-1	TRBD2	TRBV9	TGTGCCAGCAGCGGTAGCGGGCCAATCTACAATGAGCAGTTCTTC	CASSGSGPIYNEQFF
NA	TRBJ1-5	NA	TRBV7-2	TGTGCCAGCAGCCCGGGAGGGGGCAATCAGCCCCAGCATTTT	CASSPGGGNQPQHF
NA	TRBJ1-5	NA	TRBV18	TGTGCCAGCTCACGAGGTGATCAGCCCCAGCATTTT	CASSRGDQPQHF
NA	TRBJ2-4	TRBD2	TRBV4-3	TGCGCCAGCAGCCAAACTTCTCTAGCGGGATGGAACATTCAGTACTTC	CASSQTSLAGWNIQYF
NA	TRBJ1-4	NA	TRBV27	TGTGCCAGCTGCCGGACAGCTTTTTGCGAAAAACTGTTTTTT	CASCRTAFCEKLFF
NA	TRBJ2-3	NA	TRBV7-7	TGTGCCAGCAGCTTGCGGGGAGACGCAGATACGCAGTATTTT	CASSLRGDADTQYF
NA	TRBJ2-3	NA	TRBV24-1	TGTGCCACCAGTGACCCCCCTCAGGGGCCCCTCGGCACAGATACGCAGTATTTT	CATSDPPQGPLGTDTQYF
NA	TRBJ2-1	TRBD1	TRBV5-1	TGCGCCAGCAGCTTGGAGGCAGGGGGCGCAGATGAGCAGTTCTTC	CASSLEAGGADEQFF
once	TRBJ1-1	NA	TRBV9	TGTGCCAGCAGTGGAGACGGATACACTGAAGCTTTCTTT	CASSGDGYTEAFF
NA	TRBJ1-5	NA	TRBV19	TGTGCCAGTAGTATAGAAAGGAGCGGCAATCAGCCCCAGCATTTT	CASSIERSGNQPQHF
NA	TRBJ2-3	TRBD2	TRBV11-2	TGTGCCAGCAGCGCCAGACTAGCGGGGGGGCGGACAGATACGCAGTATTTT	CASSARLAGGRTDTQYF
NA	TRBJ2-3	TRBD1	TRBV7-3	TGTGCCAGCAGCTTCTCGGGACAGAGCACAGATACGCAGTATTTT	CASSFSGQSTDTQYF
NA	TRBJ1-3	NA	TRBV4-3	TGCGCCAGCAGCCAAGATTCAGCCGGGGGGGGAAACACCATATATTTT	CASSQDSAGGGNTIYF
NA	TRBJ2-1	TRBD2	TRBV9	TGTGCCAGCAGCGGGGGACTAGCAGGCGGTGAGCAGTTCTTC	CASSGGLAGGEQFF
NA	TRBJ2-3	NA	TRBV7-2	TGTGCCAGCAGCTTAGGAAAGGGAGGACGGTTAGATACGCAGTATTTT	CASSLGKGGRLDTQYF
once	TRBJ2-2	NA	TRBV9	TGTGCCAGCACTATGACATCTCATTCCGACACCGGGGAGCTGTTTTTT	CASTMTSHSDTGELFF
many	TRBJ1-5	NA	TRBV10-3	TGTGCCATCAGTGGGGGGGTGAATCAGCCCCAGCATTTT	CAISGGVNQPQHF
few	TRBJ1-6	NA	TRBV19	TGTGCCAGTAGTACCCCCAGGGAGGGGAACAATTCACCCCTCCACTTT	CASSTPREGNNSPLHF
many	TRBJ1-5	NA	TRBV6-2/TRBV6-3	TGTGCCAGCAGTTACAATCTGCAGGGCTATCAGCCCCAGCATTTT	CASSYNLQGYQPQHF
few	TRBJ2-7	NA	TRBV7-3	TGTGCCAGCAGCCAGTACATGTCCCCCTACGAGCAGTACTTC	CASSQYMSPYEQYF
NA	TRBJ2-7	NA	TRBV2	TGTGCCAGCAGTGAAGCGAGGGGACAATACTACGAGCAGTACTTC	CASSEARGQYYEQYF
NA	TRBJ1-2	NA	TRBV6-5	TGTGCCAGCAGTTACGTCCCAGGGAAGGAGGGCTACACCTTC	CASSYVPGKEGYTF
NA	TRBJ1-3	NA	TRBV30	TGTGCCTGGAGTTTAGTCTCTGGAAACACCATATATTTT	CAWSLVSGNTIYF
NA	TRBJ1-5	NA	TRBV21-1	TGTGCCAGCAGCAGTAAAGGGGGAGATAGCAATCAGCCCCAGCATTTT	CASSSKGGDSNQPQHF
NA	TRBJ1-2	TRBD1	TRBV28	TGTGCCAGCAGTTTGACAGGGAGTGACTACACCTTC	CASSLTGSDYTF
NA	TRBJ2-7	TRBD1	TRBV27	TGTGCCAGCGGCCCTTGGACAGGGGACGAGCAGTACTTC	CASGPWTGDEQYF
NA	TRBJ2-1	TRBD2	TRBV9	TGTGCCAGCAGCGTAGAAAGCGGGGGGCGCAATGAGCAGTTCTTC	CASSVESGGRNEQFF
NA	TRBJ2-5	TRBD2	TRBV7-2	TGTGCCAGCAGCCTCCAGGTGGGGGGGCAAGAGACCCAGTACTTC	CASSLQVGGQETQYF
few	TRBJ1-1	TRBD1	TRBV3-1/TRBV3-2	TGTGCCAGCAGCCATACGAGGGGGGACAGAAAAGCTTTCTTT	CASSHTRGDRKAFF
NA	TRBJ1-6	TRBD1	TRBV27	TGTGCCAGCGGACCAGGGGGCGCGAATTCACCCCTCCACTTT	CASGPGGANSPLHF
NA	TRBJ1-2	NA	TRBV29-1	TGCAGCGTTGACCTGTCGGGGGTCAACTATGGCTACACCTTC	CSVDLSGVNYGYTF
NA	TRBJ1-4	NA	TRBV5-1	TGCGCCAGCAGCTTGTTCTCGACAGGAGGTGAAAAACTGTTTTTT	CASSLFSTGGEKLFF
once	TRBJ1-2	TRBD1	TRBV7-2	TGTGCCAGCAGCCCCACAGGGGGCGGACGTGGCTACACCTTC	CASSPTGGGRGYTF
few	TRBJ2-7	TRBD1	TRBV30	TGTGCCTGGAGTAGACAGGGCTACGAGCAGTACTTC	CAWSRQGYEQYF
NA	TRBJ2-7	TRBD2	TRBV5-1	TGCGCCAGCAGCTCCGGACTAGCGGGGGGGGGCCACGAGCAGTACTTC	CASSSGLAGGGHEQYF
NA	TRBJ2-7	TRBD2	TRBV7-2	TGTGCCAGCAGCTTCCGCGGGGGTTCCTCCTACGAGCAGTACTTC	CASSFRGGSSYEQYF